These 10 T cell receptor beta chains originate from one sample sequenced in a study of shared clonotypes between healthy human individuals (dated by TCRdb to the early 2020s). The library was produced with the immunoSEQ multiplex PCR assay. This immuneACCESS table, as held by TCRdb, lists in-frame sequences with V and J called but not all clones. Of the missing ones, under half trace to an unresolved V gene in checked studies; the others have no known cause. Counted in this sample were more than 2 million clones; around 95% of them appeared once. The top ten clonotypes cover about 1.7% of the sample. CD8 naive samples were CD45RO-negative cells positively selected for CCR7, giving a CD45RA+CCR7+ population that excluded TemRA cells. Sequences were obtained from naive CD8+ T cells from PBMCs. Taken with the paper, the label for cell subset or site translates to: CD45RA+CCR7+. These receptors originate from a man aged 18-30 years in good health. Some clones in this sample may be carry-over from other donors' samples.

This sequence joins TRBV27 and TRBJ2-3, with 8 bases matching TRBD2. In germline, CDR1 is MNHEY, CDR2 SMNVEV (reference sequence). The CDR3 spans 12 residues. The V segment lost 10 bases and the J segment 6 bases; nucleotides outside the gene matches: 6. CDR3 DNA: TGTGCCACCCGAACGGGAGGGGATACGCAGTATTTT. Its protein product is CATRTGGDTQYF.

This clone has a single count. This chain joins TRBV21-1 and TRBJ1-5; TRBD1 is the table's D call and was not checked against the DNA. TRBV21-1 is designated a pseudogene. The CDR3 totals 17 residues. The CDR3 is CASSTRRWDKGRQPQHF. The CDR3 region has the DNA TGTGCCAGCAGCACGAGAAGGTGGGACAAGGGGCGTCAGCCCCAGCATTTT.

The chain combines TRBV10-1 with TRBJ2-7; D tentatively fits TRBD1 or TRBD2 (6 bases each). CDR1 WNHNN and CDR2 SYGVQD come from the germline V gene (reference sequence). The CDR3 loop spans 16 amino acids. CDR3 amino acids: CPSTDRGRSLADEQYF. CDR3 DNA sequence: TGCCCCTCGACCGATAGGGGGAGGAGCCTCGCGGACGAGCAGTACTTC.

This chain connects TRBV19 to TRBJ2-1; TRBD2 matches 7 bases. The CDR3 spans 15 residues. V shed 3 bases and J 1 base; nucleotides not matched to a gene: 3. Germline-derived CDR1 and CDR2 are LNHDA and SQIVND (reference sequence). The CDR3 reads CASSISGFSYNEQFF. The CDR3 DNA sequence: TGTGCCAGTAGTATTAGCGGGTTTTCCTACAATGAGCAGTTCTTC.

The chain has TRBV25-1 and TRBJ2-1, with D possibly being TRBD2 (6 bases). Trimming removed 6 bases from V and 2 bases from J, with 14 bases in between. This CDR3 has 15 residues. Germline CDR1 is MGHDK and CDR2 is SYGVNS. CDR3 in amino acids: CASREGFTPYNEQFF. CDR3 nucleotides: TGTGCCAGCAGGGAGGGGTTTACCCCCTACAATGAGCAGTTCTTC.

The chain joins TRBV11-2 to TRBJ2-7; D not certain. Per the germline V gene, CDR1 is SGHAT and CDR2 is FQNNGV. Trimming removed 4 bases from V and 3 bases from J, with 7 bases in between. The CDR3 loop spans 12 amino acids. CDR3 residues: CASSYLFYEQYF. The CDR3 nucleotides read TGTGCCAGCAGCTACTTATTCTACGAGCAGTACTTC. Full variable domain (missing parts from reference TRBV11-2 and TRBJ2-7): EAGVAQSPRYKIIEKRQSVAFWCNPISGHATLYWYQQILGQGPKLLIQFQNNGVVDDSQLPKDRFSAERLKGVDSTLKIQPAKLEDSAVYLCASSYLFYEQYFGPGTRLTVT.

Note on this clone: Other DNA sequences in the same sample also yield this CDR3. V and J are TRBV27 and TRBJ2-3; D remains ambiguous. V dropped 6 bases and J dropped 0 bases, with 7 bases sitting between them. The germline gives CDR1 MNHEY, CDR2 SMNVEV (reference sequence). CDR3 length equals 13 residues. The CDR3 sequence is CASSLISTDTQYF. The DNA for the CDR3 is TGTGCCAGCAGCTTGATTAGCACAGATACGCAGTATTTT.

Of note for this clone: An end of the junction differs from the germline gene, which may be a read error. The V call is TRBV9, the J call TRBJ2-7; D tentatively reads TRBD1 or TRBD2 (5 bases each). The V gene's germline CDR1 is SGDLS and CDR2 YYNGEE. CDR3 length: 13 residues. The CDR3 protein is CASSAGTDYERYF. CDR3 nucleotide sequence: TGTGCCAGCAGCGCCGGGACCGACTACGAGCGGTACTTC.

The V and J genes are TRBV6-5 and TRBJ2-1; perhaps TRBD2 as D (6 bases). The germline gives CDR1 MNHEY, CDR2 SVGAGI. The ends were cut back, 6 bases at V and 0 bases at J, with 12 bases in the middle. The CDR3 covers 15 residues. This CDR3 is CASRPRGSSYNEQFF. CDR3 in DNA: TGTGCCAGCAGGCCTCGGGGGAGCTCCTACAATGAGCAGTTCTTC.

In its sample, this clone was seen once. This rearrangement joins TRBV27 to TRBJ2-1, with 10 bases lining up with TRBD2. CDR1 MNHEY and CDR2 SMNVEV come from the germline V gene (reference sequence). The CDR3 consists of 17 residues. V lost 5 bases, J lost 0 bases, and 7 bases stayed unmatched. CDR3: CASSTGSGRSSYNEQFF. CDR3 nucleotides: TGTGCCAGCAGTACGGGTAGCGGGAGGAGCTCCTACAATGAGCAGTTCTTC.